A single sample gave rise to the 5 T cell receptor beta chains below, sequenced in a study of response to subunit inactivated influenza vaccine. Each CDR3 protein is one row after TCRdb ran MiXCR on the RT-PCR reads. The profile shows under 550,000 distinct CDR3 sequences, 7.6% of them singletons. Sequences were derived from PBMCs from blood, sampled about 23 months after vaccination. These receptors were collected from a man aged 50 to 69 who received an inactivated influenza vaccine.

This clonotype was detected only a few times. The rearrangement uses TRBV20-1 and TRBJ1-5; unclear D gene. V lost 0 bases and J lost 5, with 5 bases in between. Germline CDR1 DFQATT, CDR2 SNEGSKA (reference sequence). CDR3 length: 12 amino acids. This chain's CDR3 is CSARETDQPQHF. DNA of the CDR3: TGCAGTGCTAGAGAGACTGATCAGCCCCAGCATTTT.

J is TRBJ2-5 and V is TRBV20-1; a possible D gene is TRBD1 (6 bases). CDR3 length equals 14 residues. The germline CDR1 and CDR2 sequences are DFQATT and SNEGSKA (reference sequence). The V end was cut by 0 bases, the J end by 3 bases, with 11 bases between. CDR3 nucleotides: TGCAGTGCTAGAGATTGGACAGCCGAAGAGACCCAGTACTTC. Residues: CSARDWTAEETQYF.

This clonotype occurred a few times. The chain couples TRBV6-1 to TRBJ2-1; 8 positions match TRBD1. V shed 4 bases and J 5 bases; nucleotides not matched to a gene: 7. The CDR3 runs to 15 residues. Germline values: CDR1 MNHNS, CDR2 SASEGT. The CDR3 loop reads CASSVGQGFHNEQFF. The CDR3 nucleotides are TGTGCCAGCAGTGTCGGACAGGGCTTCCACAATGAGCAGTTCTTC.

V is TRBV7-2 and J is TRBJ2-1; no clear D gene. The CDR3 is 16 amino acids. Trimming pared 2 bases from V and 7 bases from J, leaving 18 bases between. Germline CDR1 and CDR2: SGHTA and FQGNSA. The CDR3 nucleotides are TGTGCCAGCAGCTTAAGGCAGGACCGAGCTGGGAATGAGCAGTTCTTC. Residues: CASSLRQDRAGNEQFF.

The rearrangement links TRBV7-9 to TRBJ2-1, with 7 bases identical to TRBD1. This CDR3 spans 15 amino acids. The junction had 12 bases not matched to a gene; V was cut back by 5 bases and J by 8 bases. Germline-derived CDR1 and CDR2 are SEHNR and FQNEAQ (reference sequence). The CDR3 DNA reads TGTGCCAGCAGCCCCACAGGGGCCCCTAGCCATGAGCAGTTCTTC. This encodes CASSPTGAPSHEQFF. Based on the CDR3 plus reference TRBV7-9 and TRBJ2-1, the full variable domain is DTGVSQNPRHKITKRGQNVTFRCDPISEHNRLYWYRQTLGQGPEFLTYFQNEAQLEKSRLLSDRFSAERPKGSFSTLEIQRTEQGDSAMYLCASSPTGAPSHEQFFGPGTRLTVL.